This T cell receptor beta chain was obtained from a study of vaccination effects on CD4 cells after COVID-19. This clone has just a few counts. No antigen is known for it. Measured with immunoSEQ multiplex PCR; TCRdb has only the in-frame clones, and not every one. The table has about 40,000 clones, around 73% seen once. The germline CDR1 and CDR2 sequences are GTSNPN and SVGIG (reference sequence). The J segment lost 8 bases and the V segment lost 4 bases, leaving 15 bases of the junction unmatched. This CDR3 region has 17 residues. Isolating CD4+ T cells followed approximately 9 days of culture. Vaccine administered to participants consisted of two doses of either BNT162b2 or mRNA-1273.

This sequence originates from a human donor who received a COVID-19 vaccine. The source material was CD4+ T cells from PBMCs cultured without peptide, sampled after COVID-19 vaccination. The V gene is TRBV30, the J gene TRBJ2-6; 9 bases are shared with TRBD1. The chain's CDR3 is CAWNIRGITGGTNVLTF. For the CDR3, the DNA is TGTGCCTGGAACATACGAGGGATCACAGGGGGCACCAACGTCCTGACTTTC. The complete variable domain, with remaining parts taken from reference TRBV30 and TRBJ2-6, reads SQTIHQWPATLVQPVGSPLSLECTVEGTSNPNLYWYRQAAGRGLQLLFYSVGIGQISSEVPQNLSASRPQDRQFILSSKKLLLSDSGFYLCAWNIRGITGGTNVLTFGAGSRLTVL.